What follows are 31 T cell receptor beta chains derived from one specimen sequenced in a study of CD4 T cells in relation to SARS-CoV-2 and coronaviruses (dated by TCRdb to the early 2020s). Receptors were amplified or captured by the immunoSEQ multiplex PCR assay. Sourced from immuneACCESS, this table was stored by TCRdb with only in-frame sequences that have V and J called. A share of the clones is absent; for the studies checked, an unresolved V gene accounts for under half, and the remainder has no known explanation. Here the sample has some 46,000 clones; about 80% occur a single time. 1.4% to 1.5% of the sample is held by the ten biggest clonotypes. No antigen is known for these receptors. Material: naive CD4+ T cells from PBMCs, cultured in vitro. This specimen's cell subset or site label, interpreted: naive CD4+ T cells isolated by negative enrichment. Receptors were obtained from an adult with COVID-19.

The CDR3 reads CASSHRDYNYEQYF. DNA for the CDR3: TGTGCCAGTAGTCACCGGGACTACAACTACGAGCAGTACTTC. This sequence joins TRBV19 and TRBJ2-7, with TRBD2 identical over 7 bases. J was trimmed by 3 bases and V by 5 bases; bases with no gene match: 7. Germline V gene data show CDR1 as LNHDA and CDR2 as SQIVND (reference sequence). The CDR3 consists of 14 residues.

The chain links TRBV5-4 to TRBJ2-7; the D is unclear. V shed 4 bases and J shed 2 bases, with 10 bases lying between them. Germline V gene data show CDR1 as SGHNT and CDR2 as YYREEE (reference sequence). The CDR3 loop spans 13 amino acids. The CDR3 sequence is CASSPAVPYEQYF. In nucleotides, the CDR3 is TGTGCCAGCAGCCCGGCCGTACCCTACGAGCAGTACTTC.

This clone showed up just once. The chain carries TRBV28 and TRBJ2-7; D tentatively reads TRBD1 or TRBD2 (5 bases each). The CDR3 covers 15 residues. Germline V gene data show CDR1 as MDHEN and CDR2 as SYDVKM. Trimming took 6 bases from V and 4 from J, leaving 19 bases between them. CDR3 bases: TGTGCCAGCAGCCTGGGGGTCCTAAAGGGATACGAGCAGTACTTC. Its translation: CASSLGVLKGYEQYF.

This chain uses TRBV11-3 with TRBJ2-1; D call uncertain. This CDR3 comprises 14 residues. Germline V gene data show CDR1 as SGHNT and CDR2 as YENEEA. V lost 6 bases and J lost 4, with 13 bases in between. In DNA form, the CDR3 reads TGTGCCAGCAGTCTAGGAACCAGTTACAATGAGCAGTTCTTC. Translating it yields CASSLGTSYNEQFF.

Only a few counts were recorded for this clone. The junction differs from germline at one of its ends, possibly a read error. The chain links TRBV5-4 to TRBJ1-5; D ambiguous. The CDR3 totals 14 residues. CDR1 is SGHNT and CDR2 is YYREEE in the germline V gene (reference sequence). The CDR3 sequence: CASTLKGSGQPQHF. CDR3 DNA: TGTGCCAGCACCTTGAAGGGTTCGGGTCAGCCCCAGCATTTT.

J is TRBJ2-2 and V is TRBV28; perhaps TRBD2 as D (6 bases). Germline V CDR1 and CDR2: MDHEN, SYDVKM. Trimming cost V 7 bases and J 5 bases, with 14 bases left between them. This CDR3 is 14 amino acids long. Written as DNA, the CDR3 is TGTGCCAGCAACTCGGGAGTAGTTACCGGGGAGCTGTTTTTT. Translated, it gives CASNSGVVTGELFF.

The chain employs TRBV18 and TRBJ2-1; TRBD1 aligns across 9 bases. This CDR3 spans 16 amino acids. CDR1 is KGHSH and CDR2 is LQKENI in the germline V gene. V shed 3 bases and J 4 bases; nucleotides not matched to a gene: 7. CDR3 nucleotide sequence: TGTGCCAGCTCACCGGCGATCGGGACAGGGTACAATGAGCAGTTCTTC. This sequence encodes CASSPAIGTGYNEQFF.

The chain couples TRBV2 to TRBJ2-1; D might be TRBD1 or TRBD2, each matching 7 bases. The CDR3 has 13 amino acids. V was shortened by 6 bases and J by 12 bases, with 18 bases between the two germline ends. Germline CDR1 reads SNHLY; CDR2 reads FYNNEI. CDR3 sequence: CASSQGGESRQFF. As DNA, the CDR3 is TGTGCCAGCAGCCAGGGGGGGGAGAGTAGGCAGTTCTTC.

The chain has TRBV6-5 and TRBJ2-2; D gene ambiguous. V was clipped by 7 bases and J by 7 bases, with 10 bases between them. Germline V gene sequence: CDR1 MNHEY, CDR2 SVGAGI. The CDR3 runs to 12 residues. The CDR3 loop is CASKRVNGELFF. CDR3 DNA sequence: TGTGCCAGCAAACGGGTTAACGGGGAGCTGTTTTTT.

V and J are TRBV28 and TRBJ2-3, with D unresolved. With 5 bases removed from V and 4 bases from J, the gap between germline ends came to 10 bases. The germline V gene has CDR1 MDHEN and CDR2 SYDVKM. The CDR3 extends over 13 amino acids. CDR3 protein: CASSPESPDTQYF. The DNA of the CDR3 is TGTGCCAGCAGTCCTGAGAGCCCAGATACGCAGTATTTT.

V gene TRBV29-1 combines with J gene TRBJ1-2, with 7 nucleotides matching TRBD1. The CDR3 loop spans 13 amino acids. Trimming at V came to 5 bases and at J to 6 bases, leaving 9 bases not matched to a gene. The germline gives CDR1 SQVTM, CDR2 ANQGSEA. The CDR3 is CSVQGGFEDGYTF. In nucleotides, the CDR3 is TGCAGCGTTCAGGGGGGTTTTGAGGATGGCTACACCTTC.

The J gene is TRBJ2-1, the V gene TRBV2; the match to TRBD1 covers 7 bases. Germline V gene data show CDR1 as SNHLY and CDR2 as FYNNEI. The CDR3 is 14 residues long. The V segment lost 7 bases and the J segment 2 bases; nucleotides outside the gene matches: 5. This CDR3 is CASNRQGTYNEQFF. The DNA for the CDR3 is TGTGCCAGCAATAGACAGGGAACCTACAATGAGCAGTTCTTC.

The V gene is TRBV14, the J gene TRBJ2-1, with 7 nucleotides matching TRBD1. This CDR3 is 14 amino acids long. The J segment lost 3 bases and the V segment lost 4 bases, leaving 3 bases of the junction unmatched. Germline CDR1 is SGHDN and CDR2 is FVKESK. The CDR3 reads CASSRDRNYNEQFF. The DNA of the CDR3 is TGTGCCAGCAGCCGGGACAGAAACTACAATGAGCAGTTCTTC.

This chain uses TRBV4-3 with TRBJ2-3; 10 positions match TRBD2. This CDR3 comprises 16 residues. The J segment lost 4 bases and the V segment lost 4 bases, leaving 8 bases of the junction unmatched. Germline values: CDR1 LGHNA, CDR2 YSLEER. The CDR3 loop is CASSLGRGLAPDTQYF. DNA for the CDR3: TGCGCCAGCAGCCTTGGCCGGGGACTAGCGCCAGATACGCAGTATTTT.

CDR3 sequence reads: CASTDRGRMNTEAFF. CDR3 DNA sequence: TGTGCCAGCACAGACAGGGGGCGAATGAACACTGAAGCTTTCTTT. The chain is built from TRBV25-1 and TRBJ1-1; the match to TRBD1 covers 10 bases. CDR1 is MGHDK, CDR2 SYGVNS, per germline. Unmatched junction bases numbered 5, after V lost 7 bases and J lost 0 bases. This CDR3 has 15 residues.

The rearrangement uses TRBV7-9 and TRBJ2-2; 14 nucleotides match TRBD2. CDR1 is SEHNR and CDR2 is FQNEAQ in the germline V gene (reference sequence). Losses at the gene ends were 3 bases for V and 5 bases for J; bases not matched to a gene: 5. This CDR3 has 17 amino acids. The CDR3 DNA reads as TGTGCCAGCAGCTTGACCAGGACTAGCGGGAGGACCGGGGAGCTGTTTTTT. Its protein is CASSLTRTSGRTGELFF. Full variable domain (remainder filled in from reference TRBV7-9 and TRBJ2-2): DTGVSQNPRHKITKRGQNVTFRCDPISEHNRLYWYRQTLGQGPEFLTYFQNEAQLEKSRLLSDRFSAERPKGSFSTLEIQRTEQGDSAMYLCASSLTRTSGRTGELFFGEGSRLTVL.

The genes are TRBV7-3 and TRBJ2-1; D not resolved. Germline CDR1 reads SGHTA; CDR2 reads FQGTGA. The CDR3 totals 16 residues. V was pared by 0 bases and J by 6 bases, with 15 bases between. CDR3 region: CASSLTRTAHTNEQFF. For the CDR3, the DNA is TGTGCCAGCAGCTTAACTCGAACTGCACATACCAATGAGCAGTTCTTC.

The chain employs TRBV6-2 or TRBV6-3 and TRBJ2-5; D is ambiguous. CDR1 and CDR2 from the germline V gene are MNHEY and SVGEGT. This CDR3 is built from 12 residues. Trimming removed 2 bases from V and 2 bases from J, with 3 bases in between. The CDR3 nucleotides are TGTGCCAGCAGTTACGGGCAAGAGACCCAGTACTTC. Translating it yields CASSYGQETQYF.

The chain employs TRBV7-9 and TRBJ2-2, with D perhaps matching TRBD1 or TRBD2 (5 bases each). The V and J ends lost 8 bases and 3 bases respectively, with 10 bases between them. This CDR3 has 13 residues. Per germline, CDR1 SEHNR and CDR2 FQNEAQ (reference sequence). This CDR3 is CASSGTHTGELFF. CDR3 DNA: TGTGCCAGCTCCGGGACCCACACCGGGGAGCTGTTTTTT.

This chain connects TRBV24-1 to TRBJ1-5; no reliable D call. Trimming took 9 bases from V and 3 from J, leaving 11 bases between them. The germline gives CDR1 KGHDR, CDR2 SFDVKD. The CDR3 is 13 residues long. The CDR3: CATARKSNQPQHF. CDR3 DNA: TGTGCCACCGCGAGGAAATCCAATCAGCCCCAGCATTTT.

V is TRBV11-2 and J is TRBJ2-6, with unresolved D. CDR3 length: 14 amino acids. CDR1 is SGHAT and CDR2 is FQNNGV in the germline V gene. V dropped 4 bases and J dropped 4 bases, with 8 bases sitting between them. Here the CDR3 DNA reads TGTGCCAGCAGCTACCTAGGCGGGGCCAACGTCCTGACTTTC. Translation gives CASSYLGGANVLTF. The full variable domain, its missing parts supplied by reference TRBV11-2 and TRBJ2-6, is EAGVAQSPRYKIIEKRQSVAFWCNPISGHATLYWYQQILGQGPKLLIQFQNNGVVDDSQLPKDRFSAERLKGVDSTLKIQPAKLEDSAVYLCASSYLGGANVLTFGAGSRLTVL.

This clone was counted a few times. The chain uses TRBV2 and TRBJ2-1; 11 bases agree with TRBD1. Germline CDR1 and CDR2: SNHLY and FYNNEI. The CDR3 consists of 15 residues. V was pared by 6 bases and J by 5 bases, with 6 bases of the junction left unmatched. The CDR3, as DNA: TGTGCCAGCAGAACGGGACAGGGGGTTAACAATGAGCAGTTCTTC. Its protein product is CASRTGQGVNNEQFF.

The CDR3 loop is CASSVTGELHNEQFF. DNA for the CDR3: TGTGCCAGCAGCGTAACGGGGGAGCTCCACAATGAGCAGTTCTTC. The gene calls are TRBV9 and TRBJ2-1; D may be TRBD2 (6 bases). In germline, CDR1 is SGDLS, CDR2 YYNGEE. Trimming left V 1 base short and J 5 bases short, with 13 bases between. There are 15 residues in the CDR3.

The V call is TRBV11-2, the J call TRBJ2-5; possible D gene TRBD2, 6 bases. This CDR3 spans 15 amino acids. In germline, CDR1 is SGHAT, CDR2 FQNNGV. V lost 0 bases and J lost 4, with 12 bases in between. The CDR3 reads CASSLDTGVGETQYF. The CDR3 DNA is TGTGCCAGCAGCTTAGATACGGGAGTAGGAGAGACCCAGTACTTC.

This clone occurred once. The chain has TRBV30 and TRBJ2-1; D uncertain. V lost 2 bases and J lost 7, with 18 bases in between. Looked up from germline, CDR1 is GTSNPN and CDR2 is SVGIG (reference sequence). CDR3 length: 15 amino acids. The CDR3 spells CAWSQDIGSGNEQFF. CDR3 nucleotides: TGTGCCTGGAGTCAGGATATTGGCTCGGGTAATGAGCAGTTCTTC.

CDR3 coding DNA: TGTGCCAGCAGCGCTAGCTCTGGGGCCAACGTCCTGACTTTC. Amino acids: CASSASSGANVLTF. The V call is TRBV5-6, the J call TRBJ2-6; D is unclear. The V end lost 4 bases, the J end lost 0 bases, and 5 bases lay between the germline ends. CDR1 is SGHDT and CDR2 is YYEEEE in the germline V gene. The CDR3 spans 14 residues.

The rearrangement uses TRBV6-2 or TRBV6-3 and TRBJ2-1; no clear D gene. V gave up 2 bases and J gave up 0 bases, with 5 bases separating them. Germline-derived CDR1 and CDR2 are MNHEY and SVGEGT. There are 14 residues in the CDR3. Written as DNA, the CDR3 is TGTGCCAGCAGTTACAGCAGCTCCTACAATGAGCAGTTCTTC. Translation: CASSYSSSYNEQFF.

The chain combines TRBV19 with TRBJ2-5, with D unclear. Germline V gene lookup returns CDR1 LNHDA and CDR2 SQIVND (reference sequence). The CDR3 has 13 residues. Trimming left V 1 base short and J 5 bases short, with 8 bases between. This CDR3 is CASSIASGETQYF. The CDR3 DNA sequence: TGTGCCAGTAGTATAGCCTCCGGGGAGACCCAGTACTTC.

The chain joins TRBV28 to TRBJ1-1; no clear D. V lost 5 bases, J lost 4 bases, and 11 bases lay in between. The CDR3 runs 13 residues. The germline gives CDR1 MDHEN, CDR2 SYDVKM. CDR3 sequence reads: CASSESLSTEAFF. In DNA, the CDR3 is TGTGCCAGCAGTGAGTCCCTCTCCACTGAAGCTTTCTTT. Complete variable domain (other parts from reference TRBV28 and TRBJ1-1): DVKVTQSSRYLVKRTGEKVFLECVQDMDHENMFWYRQDPGLGLRLIYFSYDVKMKEKGDIPEGYSVSREKKERFSLILESASTNQTSMYLCASSESLSTEAFFGQGTRLTVV.

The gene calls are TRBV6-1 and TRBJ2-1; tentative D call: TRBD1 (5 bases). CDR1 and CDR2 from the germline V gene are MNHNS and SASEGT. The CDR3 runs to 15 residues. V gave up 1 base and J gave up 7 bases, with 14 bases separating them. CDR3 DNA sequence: TGTGCCAGCAGTGAAGGGGGTGGCAGGGTAAATGAGCAGTTCTTC. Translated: CASSEGGGRVNEQFF.

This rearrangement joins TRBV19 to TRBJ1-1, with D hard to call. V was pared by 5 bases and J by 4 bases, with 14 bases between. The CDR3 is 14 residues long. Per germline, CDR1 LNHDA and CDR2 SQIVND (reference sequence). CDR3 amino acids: CASSLTHGGTEAFF. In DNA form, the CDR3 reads TGTGCCAGTAGTTTAACCCATGGAGGCACTGAAGCTTTCTTT.